These 21 T cell receptor beta chains came from one sample sequenced in a study of blood T cells in healthy people across ages (dated by TCRdb to between 2015 and 2016). Library preparation used 5' RACE. The reads were generated on an Illumina HiSeq 2500. A second PCR of roughly 7 to 11 cycles was performed with a sample-barcoded 5' primer and a J-beta primer mix. TCRdb redid the processing of the public reads, applying fastp at Q25 and MiXCR, and retained in-frame beta chains. Rows merge per CDR3 protein into single entries with the most common DNA and genes. Here the sample has about 780,000 distinct CDR3 sequences; 55% to 65% occur a single time. The ten largest clones add up to around 30% of the sample. Sequencing was performed on blood. These receptors were taken from a man between 25 and 39 years old in good health.

This clonotype showed up just once. The V and J genes are TRBV3-1 and TRBJ2-1, with 12 bases that match TRBD2. V was clipped by 2 bases and J by 8 bases; unmatched bases: 7. Germline CDR1 is LGHDT and CDR2 is YNNKEL (reference sequence). This CDR3 has 16 amino acids. The CDR3 protein is CASSQLLLAGGDEQFF. CDR3 sequence (DNA): TGTGCCAGCAGCCAACTGCTACTAGCGGGGGGCGATGAGCAGTTCTTC.

The CDR3 DNA follows: TGTGCCAGCAGCGTCGGGACTAGCGGACCCAATGAGCAGTTCTTC. This codes for CASSVGTSGPNEQFF. V and J are TRBV9 and TRBJ2-1, with 11 bases that match TRBD2. The CDR3 sequence is 15 residues long. J lost 6 bases, V lost 2 bases, and 4 bases had no gene match. Germline V gives CDR1 SGDLS, CDR2 YYNGEE.

V is TRBV10-3 and J is TRBJ1-2; D is ambiguous. This CDR3 is 17 amino acids long. V dropped 0 bases and J dropped 0 bases, with 14 bases sitting between them. Germline V gene sequence: CDR1 ENHRY, CDR2 SYGVKD. In nucleotides, the CDR3 is TGTGCCATCAGTGAGTCGCGGCGGGCAGACCCTAACTATGGCTACACCTTC. It yields the protein CAISESRRADPNYGYTF.

The gene calls are TRBV2 and TRBJ1-1; D unclear. Looked up from germline, CDR1 is SNHLY and CDR2 is FYNNEI. This CDR3 is built from 14 residues. Trimming removed 8 bases from V and 3 bases from J, with 16 bases in between. The CDR3 spells CASLRPGRYTEAFF. In DNA, the CDR3 is TGTGCCAGCCTCAGACCGGGTCGGTACACTGAAGCTTTCTTT. Full variable domain (outside the CDR3, taken from reference TRBV2 and TRBJ1-1): EPEVTQTPSHQVTQMGQEVILRCVPISNHLYFYWYRQILGQKVEFLVSFYNNEISEKSEIFDDQFSVERPDGSNFTLKIRSTKLEDSAMYFCASLRPGRYTEAFFGQGTRLTVV.

V and J are TRBV11-2 and TRBJ2-7; D is unresolved. This CDR3 has 16 amino acids. Germline V lookup: CDR1 SGHAT, CDR2 FQNNGV. Trimming pared 1 base from V and 2 bases from J, leaving 15 bases between. The DNA for the CDR3 is TGTGCCAGCAGCTTAGGGCCAACTCCCGGCACCTACGAGCAGTACTTC. Its protein is CASSLGPTPGTYEQYF.

This clonotype was seen at least ten times. At one boundary the junction diverges from the germline segment, which might be a read error. The chain links TRBV5-1 to TRBJ2-1, with TRBD2 matching 7 bases. This CDR3 spans 15 amino acids. Germline values: CDR1 SGHRS, CDR2 YFSETQ. The CDR3 here is CASSLTGGSYNEQFF. DNA for the CDR3: TGTGCCAGCAGTTTAACGGGAGGCTCCTACAATGAGCAGTTCTTC.

The table lists this clonotype with a few counts. V is TRBV9 and J is TRBJ2-2; D call uncertain. Trimming took off 0 bases at V and 3 bases at J, with 12 bases between the two ends. The CDR3 runs to 16 residues. Germline values: CDR1 SGDLS, CDR2 YYNGEE. The DNA of the CDR3 is TGTGCCAGCAGCGTAGCTACGGAGCCGGACACCGGGGAGCTGTTTTTT. Translating it yields CASSVATEPDTGELFF.

The chain links TRBV28 to TRBJ2-7; D possibly corresponds to TRBD1 (5 bases). The CDR3 has 12 amino acids. V was pared by 10 bases and J by 1 base, with 11 bases between. Germline CDR1 and CDR2: MDHEN and SYDVKM. This CDR3 is CATHRQSYEQYF. The CDR3 DNA follows: TGTGCCACCCATAGACAGTCCTACGAGCAGTACTTC. The full variable domain, in which reference TRBV28 and TRBJ2-7 provide the parts outside the CDR3, is DVKVTQSSRYLVKRTGEKVFLECVQDMDHENMFWYRQDPGLGLRLIYFSYDVKMKEKGDIPEGYSVSREKKERFSLILESASTNQTSMYLCATHRQSYEQYFGPGTRLTVT.

This chain joins TRBV20-1 and TRBJ2-1, with 11 bases aligning to TRBD2. Germline V gene lookup returns CDR1 DFQATT and CDR2 SNEGSKA (reference sequence). The CDR3 runs to 15 residues. V lost 5 bases, J lost 3 bases, and 6 bases stayed unmatched. In nucleotides, the CDR3 is TGCAGTGCTGCCCCCGGGACTAGCGGCTACAATGAGCAGTTCTTC. Amino acids: CSAAPGTSGYNEQFF.

The chain is built from TRBV29-1 and TRBJ2-1; 8 positions agree with TRBD1. CDR1 and CDR2 from the germline V gene are SQVTM and ANQGSEA. V gave up 7 bases and J gave up 2 bases; unmatched junction bases: 10. CDR3 length: 15 amino acids. Here the CDR3 reads CSEHSEDRAYNEQFF. For the CDR3, the DNA is TGCAGCGAACACTCCGAGGACAGGGCCTACAATGAGCAGTTCTTC.

This chain connects TRBV7-2 to TRBJ2-1, with D perhaps being TRBD1 or TRBD2 (6 bases each). The CDR3 loop spans 16 amino acids. V lost 1 base to trimming and J lost 4 bases, with 14 bases between them. The germline V gene has CDR1 SGHTA and CDR2 FQGNSA. The DNA of the CDR3 is TGTGCCAGCAGCTTAGTCGCCGGGGGCGCATACAATGAGCAGTTCTTC. Residues: CASSLVAGGAYNEQFF.

The CDR3 protein is CASSRQGRIYEQYF. As DNA, the CDR3 is TGTGCCAGCAGCCGGCAGGGGCGAATCTACGAGCAGTACTTC. The chain has TRBV14 and TRBJ2-7; possible D gene TRBD1, 6 bases. The CDR3 is 14 residues long. With 4 bases removed from V and 3 bases from J, the gap between germline ends came to 13 bases. Germline V lookup: CDR1 SGHDN, CDR2 FVKESK.

The chain is built from TRBV4-1 and TRBJ2-7; possibly TRBD2 for D (5 bases). The J call is uncertain, as TRBJ2-5 better fits the DNA end. The germline V gene has CDR1 MGHRA and CDR2 YSYEKL. The CDR3 is 16 residues long. The CDR3 nucleotides read TGCGCCAGCAGCCAAGAATTGGATAGCGAACGGGAGACCCAGTACTTC. It is translated as CASSQELDSERETQYF.

This clonotype appeared a few times. The chain's CDR3 is CSVEDLNSSYNEQFF. DNA of the CDR3: TGCAGCGTTGAAGATCTTAACTCTTCCTACAATGAGCAGTTCTTC. The chain has TRBV29-1 and TRBJ2-1; the D is unclear. CDR1 is SQVTM and CDR2 is ANQGSEA in the germline V gene. The CDR3 runs 15 residues. V lost 0 bases and J lost 1, with 10 bases in between.

The chain links TRBV7-6 to TRBJ2-7, with 9 bases that match TRBD2. This CDR3 spans 16 amino acids. Germline V gives CDR1 SGHVS, CDR2 FNYEAQ. Trimming at V came to 4 bases and at J to 2 bases, leaving 9 bases not matched to a gene. The CDR3 here is CASSSRSGTSPYEQYF. CDR3 DNA: TGTGCCAGCAGCTCTCGATCCGGGACTAGCCCCTACGAGCAGTACTTC.

V gene TRBV9 combines with J gene TRBJ2-7; D gene uncertain. Germline lookup yields CDR1 SGDLS and CDR2 YYNGEE. The V and J ends lost 3 bases and 5 bases respectively, with 15 bases between them. The CDR3 is 14 residues long. The CDR3 reads CASSARVAPHEQYF. The CDR3, as DNA: TGTGCCAGCAGCGCCCGGGTAGCCCCCCACGAGCAGTACTTC.

The chain couples TRBV2 to TRBJ2-5; tentative D call: TRBD2 (6 bases). Germline V lookup: CDR1 SNHLY, CDR2 FYNNEI. The V and J ends lost 9 bases and 2 bases respectively, with 13 bases between them. The CDR3 runs 13 residues. The chain's CDR3 is CASPVAGQETQYF. CDR3 DNA: TGTGCCAGTCCTGTGGCGGGACAAGAGACCCAGTACTTC.

The chain couples TRBV7-2 to TRBJ2-1; D uncertain. The germline gives CDR1 SGHTA, CDR2 FQGNSA. The V and J ends lost 1 base and 6 bases respectively, with 7 bases between them. This CDR3 has 13 amino acids. The CDR3 here is CASSLVSTNEQFF. DNA for the CDR3: TGTGCCAGCAGCTTAGTATCGACCAATGAGCAGTTCTTC.

This chain connects TRBV5-6 to TRBJ2-7, with D perhaps TRBD1 (5 bases). In germline, CDR1 is SGHDT, CDR2 YYEEEE. V lost 0 bases and J 6 bases, leaving 7 bases between the germline ends. The CDR3 has 12 residues. The CDR3 spells CASSLAGIEQYF. For the CDR3, the DNA is TGTGCCAGCAGCTTGGCAGGGATCGAGCAGTACTTC.

This clonotype was seen a single time. V gene TRBV15 combines with J gene TRBJ2-7; no clear D. V lost 3 bases, J lost 6 bases, and 9 bases lay in between. Germline-derived CDR1 and CDR2 are LNHNV and YYDKDF (reference sequence). The CDR3 runs to 12 residues. Here the CDR3 reads CATSSLRFEQYF. In DNA form, the CDR3 reads TGTGCCACCAGCAGTCTCAGATTCGAGCAGTACTTC.

V and J are TRBV6-2 or TRBV6-3 and TRBJ2-7, with D possibly being TRBD2 (6 bases). The end of the DNA is better explained by TRBJ2-5, so the J call may be wrong. The CDR3 covers 16 residues. Per the germline V gene, CDR1 is MNHEY and CDR2 is SVGEGT. This chain's CDR3 is CASSYPTGTHQETQYF. Written as DNA, the CDR3 is TGTGCCAGCAGTTATCCAACCGGGACTCACCAAGAGACCCAGTACTTC.